This T cell receptor beta chain was recovered during a study of blood T cell repertoires in COVID-19. About the research overall: The United States, Italy and Spain provided the acute and convalescent COVID-19 samples. T cells, B-cell-depleted T cells, or PBMCs supplied cDNA or gDNA.

Original processing methods: Cell counts per sample came from amplifying reference gene primers. Sequencing was performed with immunoSEQ multiplex PCR; in TCRdb, only in-frame clones are kept and a portion is missing. The DNA gave D and trimming, while V, J and clone size come from that table. The sample includes about 480,000 clones, approximately 88% seen only once; the top ten take 1.5% to 2%. V was pared by 6 bases and J by 8 bases, with 6 bases of the junction left unmatched. Germline V gives CDR1 LGHDT, CDR2 YNNKEL (reference sequence). The CDR3 runs 12 residues. The chain couples TRBV3-1 (or the pseudogene TRBV3-2) to TRBJ1-2, with 7 bases that match TRBD1. Material for sequencing was PBMCs or T cells enriched from blood (not recorded which). This sequence was found in a woman in her thirties or forties who had recovered from COVID-19. The CDR3 DNA sequence: TGTGCCAGCAGTAGACAGGGACACGGCTACACCTTC. Its translation: CASSRQGHGYTF.